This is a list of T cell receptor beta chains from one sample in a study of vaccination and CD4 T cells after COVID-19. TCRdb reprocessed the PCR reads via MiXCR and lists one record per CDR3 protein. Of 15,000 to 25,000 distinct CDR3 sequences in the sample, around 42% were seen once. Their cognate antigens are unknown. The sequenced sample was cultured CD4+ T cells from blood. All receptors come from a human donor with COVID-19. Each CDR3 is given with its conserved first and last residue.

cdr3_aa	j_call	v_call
CASSPNGQGTYEQYF	TRBJ2-7	TRBV28
CASGKDAVTEAFF	TRBJ1-1	TRBV12-5
CSATRTARNTDTQYF	TRBJ2-3	TRBV20-1
CASSRTGEVVSPLHF	TRBJ1-6	TRBV6-1
CASSPDSSNQPQHF	TRBJ1-5	TRBV6-1
CASSLIQETQYF	TRBJ2-5	TRBV2
CASSYEGKTEAFF	TRBJ1-1	TRBV6-2/TRBV6-3
CASSYGGSGNTIYF	TRBJ1-3	TRBV6-5
CASSFEGYGVEGYTF	TRBJ1-2	TRBV7-9
CASSPIGTALGTEAFF	TRBJ1-1	TRBV18
CASTLSFNTEAFF	TRBJ1-1	TRBV19
CASSLVWATGQYF	TRBJ2-7	TRBV28
CASSPRGQGNEKLFF	TRBJ1-4	TRBV19
CASSQGASQPQHF	TRBJ1-5	TRBV2
CSAREPGSSYNSPLHF	TRBJ1-6	TRBV20-1
CASSDGRTYYCQPQHF	TRBJ1-5	TRBV6-4
CSVEPKETQYF	TRBJ2-5	TRBV29-1
CARRSRGQGAMSYGYTF	TRBJ1-2	TRBV23-1
CASTEGREVVNTEAFF	TRBJ1-1	TRBV6-2/TRBV6-3
CAWSTRRLVNTEAFF	TRBJ1-1	TRBV30
CASSLSRTDTQYF	TRBJ2-3	TRBV7-2
CASSSEPGLAGYEQFF	TRBJ2-1	TRBV7-3
CSATWGLAGTRTEAFF	TRBJ1-1	TRBV29-1
CASSLNRASQPQHF	TRBJ1-5	TRBV7-2
CASSPGGRGAPYEQYF	TRBJ2-7	TRBV12-3/TRBV12-4
CASSRKTDSGNTIYF	TRBJ1-3	TRBV19
CASSPSKLGQGSYQPQHF	TRBJ1-5	TRBV18
CASSLGHSYNSPLHF	TRBJ1-6	TRBV7-2
CASREHRDPIQYF	TRBJ2-5	TRBV21-1
CASSRDSINSYEQYF	TRBJ2-7	TRBV6-1
CATLTGLAGTDTQYF	TRBJ2-3	TRBV6-2/TRBV6-3
CASSFISQGGNTEAFF	TRBJ1-1	TRBV27
CASSEPGVSYGYTF	TRBJ1-2	TRBV25-1
CASSQESRGIGETQYF	TRBJ2-5	TRBV4-2
CSAYSGEYYGYTF	TRBJ1-2	TRBV20-1
CASSLAGSGLGTEAFF	TRBJ1-1	TRBV7-2
CSAPGLAGFEQYF	TRBJ2-7	TRBV20-1
CASSQDRFGLTGGLYGYTF	TRBJ1-2	TRBV4-2
CASSWGQGRETQYF	TRBJ2-5	TRBV11-1
CASTGAGTGELFF	TRBJ2-2	TRBV27
CSAPQAPDRGSSPLHF	TRBJ1-6	TRBV20-1
CASSLETGNYGYTF	TRBJ1-2	TRBV11-3
CSAKAPTGSNQPQHF	TRBJ1-5	TRBV20-1
CASSYIGETQYF	TRBJ2-5	TRBV6-5
CSAGLAGGRTGELFF	TRBJ2-2	TRBV20-1
CASSLPESEAYEQYF	TRBJ2-7	TRBV7-2
CASGGGLGGSFYGYTF	TRBJ1-2	TRBV27
CASSYSDRGLSGYTF	TRBJ1-2	TRBV6-5
CSARDPRATYEQYF	TRBJ2-7	TRBV20-1
CASSLGRVVIGEAFF	TRBJ1-1	TRBV7-2